Listed below are T cell receptor beta chains from one sample, sequenced in a study of blood T cell repertoires in COVID-19. TCRdb's copy holds only in-frame clones and misses some; the assay was immunoSEQ multiplex PCR. The sample has about 230,000 clones; over 80% are singletons. The material sequenced was peripheral blood. The receptor set was obtained from a man aged 35-49 years with acute or convalescent COVID-19. Both conserved end residues are part of each CDR3. Each record gives: V gene, clone size, J gene, D gene, CDR3 protein, CDR3 DNA. The D gene is left open where the match is weak. Rows may omit the clone size; those that give it use once, few, many or a size class.

>TRBV5-1|few|TRBJ2-5|NA
CASSLRETQYF
TGCGCCAGCAGCTTGCGAGAGACCCAGTACTTC
>TRBV19|NA|TRBJ1-5|TRBD1
CASSISRGTGGDQPQHF
TGTGCCAGTAGTATTTCTAGAGGGACAGGGGGCGATCAGCCCCAGCATTTT
>TRBV7-9|NA|TRBJ2-5|NA
CASSQRQVMETQYF
TGTGCCAGCAGCCAACGACAGGTTATGGAGACCCAGTACTTC
>TRBV19|NA|TRBJ2-7|TRBD1
CASSQQGAYEQYF
TGTGCCAGTAGTCAACAGGGGGCCTACGAGCAGTACTTC
>TRBV10-3|NA|TRBJ2-7|NA
CAISGRQGSYEQYF
TGTGCCATCAGTGGTCGGCAGGGCTCCTACGAGCAGTACTTC
>TRBV4-3|NA|TRBJ2-6|NA
CASSQVDSVYSGANVLTF
TGCGCCAGCAGCCAAGTTGATAGCGTGTACTCTGGGGCCAACGTCCTGACTTTC
>TRBV5-6|NA|TRBJ2-5|TRBD1
CASSFEWGTGPETQYF
TGTGCCAGCAGCTTTGAATGGGGGACAGGGCCTGAGACCCAGTACTTC
>TRBV15|NA|TRBJ1-2|NA
CATSRDSYGYTF
TGTGCCACCAGCAGGGACAGCTATGGCTACACCTTC
>TRBV7-7|NA|TRBJ2-7|NA
CASSRGGTGTYEQYF
TGTGCCAGCAGCCGAGGGGGAACAGGGACCTACGAGCAGTACTTC
>TRBV2|NA|TRBJ2-1|TRBD2
CASNPGTSGRDYNEQFF
TGTGCCAGCAACCCCGGGACTAGCGGGAGGGATTACAATGAGCAGTTCTTC
>TRBV19|few|TRBJ2-2|TRBD1
CASSTGTGSTGELFF
TGTGCCAGTAGTACCGGGACAGGGTCCACCGGGGAGCTGTTTTTT
>TRBV10-3|NA|TRBJ2-3|NA
CAISELLQDRDTQYF
TGTGCCATCAGTGAGCTACTCCAAGACAGAGATACGCAGTATTTT
>TRBV29-1|NA|TRBJ1-2|NA
CSAPRGGGYGYTF
TGCAGCGCCCCGCGGGGGGGCGGCTATGGCTACACCTTC
>TRBV6-1|NA|TRBJ2-3|TRBD2
CASSEGGTSGSTDTQYF
TGTGCCAGCAGTGAAGGGGGGACTAGCGGGAGCACAGATACGCAGTATTTT
>TRBV9|NA|TRBJ2-3|NA
CASSVTGVGTDTQYF
TGTGCCAGCAGCGTCACCGGGGTGGGAACAGATACGCAGTATTTT
>TRBV12-3/TRBV12-4|NA|TRBJ1-2|NA
CASSTVTNYGYTF
TGTGCCAGCAGCACGGTTACTAACTATGGCTACACCTTC
>TRBV6-5|NA|TRBJ2-5|NA
CASRRTEETQYF
TGTGCCAGCAGGAGGACAGAAGAGACCCAGTACTTC
>TRBV2|NA|TRBJ2-2|TRBD1
CASSPDLQGDGPGELFF
TGTGCCAGCAGTCCGGACCTACAGGGGGACGGGCCCGGGGAGCTGTTTTTT
>TRBV19|NA|TRBJ2-7|NA
CASSTARSSYEQYF
TGTGCCAGTAGTACCGCCCGGAGCTCCTACGAGCAGTACTTC
>TRBV7-8|NA|TRBJ1-1|NA
CASSPARVANTEAFF
TGTGCCAGCAGTCCCGCCAGGGTCGCGAACACTGAAGCTTTCTTT
>TRBV5-4|once|TRBJ2-3|TRBD2
CASSYRLAGGSTDTQYF
TGTGCCAGCAGTTACCGACTAGCGGGAGGTTCCACAGATACGCAGTATTTT
>TRBV7-9|NA|TRBJ2-7|NA
CASSLVISGGNEQYF
TGTGCCAGCAGCTTAGTTATTTCAGGGGGGAACGAGCAGTACTTC
>TRBV5-4|NA|TRBJ2-1|TRBD2
CASSLGAGGPSEQFF
TGTGCCAGCAGCTTGGGGGCGGGAGGGCCCAGTGAGCAGTTCTTC
>TRBV6-6|NA|TRBJ1-1|NA
CASSPRPTEAFF
TGTGCCAGCAGTCCCCGTCCCACTGAAGCTTTCTTT
>TRBV4-1|NA|TRBJ2-5|TRBD1
CASSPFGQGQGTETQYF
TGCGCCAGCAGCCCATTCGGTCAGGGACAGGGTACGGAGACCCAGTACTTC
>TRBV27|NA|TRBJ2-1|TRBD2
CASREVASGRNEQFF
TGTGCCAGCAGGGAGGTGGCTAGCGGGAGGAATGAGCAGTTCTTC
>TRBV12-5|NA|TRBJ2-7|TRBD1
CASGSSGQGWYEQYF
TGTGCTAGTGGTTCGTCCGGACAGGGCTGGTACGAGCAGTACTTC
>TRBV29-1|NA|TRBJ1-5|NA
CSARTGNQPQHF
TGCAGCGCCCGTACGGGCAATCAGCCCCAGCATTTT
>TRBV9|few|TRBJ2-7|TRBD2
CASSVVAGALEQYF
TGTGCCAGCAGCGTAGTGGCGGGAGCCCTCGAGCAGTACTTC
>TRBV29-1|NA|TRBJ1-1|TRBD1
CSVGAGQGDTEAFF
TGCAGCGTTGGGGCGGGACAGGGGGACACTGAAGCTTTCTTT
>TRBV19|once|TRBJ1-2|TRBD1
CASSTEGAYGYTF
TGTGCCAGTAGTACCGAGGGGGCCTATGGCTACACCTTC
>TRBV5-1|NA|TRBJ2-7|TRBD2
CASSPDPSGIAYEQYF
TGCGCCAGCAGCCCGGATCCTAGCGGGATAGCCTACGAGCAGTACTTC
>TRBV15|NA|TRBJ2-4|TRBD1
CATSRRTGDDIQYF
TGTGCCACCAGCAGACGGACAGGGGATGACATTCAGTACTTC
>TRBV5-1|NA|TRBJ2-6|NA
CASSFGEGGSGANVLTF
TGCGCCAGCAGCTTTGGGGAGGGGGGCTCTGGGGCCAACGTCCTGACTTTC
>TRBV10-3|few|TRBJ2-7|TRBD2
CAISDSGRTYEQYF
TGTGCCATCAGCGATAGCGGGAGGACATACGAGCAGTACTTC
>TRBV6-1|NA|TRBJ1-6|NA
CASSEAIWENNSPLHF
TGTGCCAGCAGTGAGGCAATTTGGGAGAATAATTCACCCCTCCACTTT
>TRBV2|NA|TRBJ2-3|TRBD1
CASPASATGIRSTDTQYF
TGTGCCAGTCCCGCGAGCGCGACAGGGATTAGGAGCACAGATACGCAGTATTTT